A single sample gave rise to the 9 T cell receptor beta chains below, sequenced in a study of blood T cell repertoires in COVID-19. The protocol was immunoSEQ multiplex PCR, while the TCRdb copy is restricted to in-frame clones and leaves out a portion. The sample contains under 20,000 clones, roughly 85% of which appear only once. Sequencing input: peripheral blood. These receptors were obtained from a human donor with active COVID-19. The donor label of this sample is uncertain.

The rearrangement links TRBV27 to TRBJ2-5; the D is unclear. The germline V gene encodes CDR1 MNHEY and CDR2 SMNVEV (reference sequence). The CDR3 has 13 amino acids. Trimming took off 3 bases at V and 3 bases at J, with 8 bases between the two ends. Here the CDR3 reads CASSFMAEETQYF. As DNA, the CDR3 is TGTGCCAGCAGTTTTATGGCGGAAGAGACCCAGTACTTC.

The chain joins TRBV7-3 to TRBJ2-3; 13 bases line up with TRBD2. With 6 bases clipped from V and 3 bases from J, the junction kept 9 bases outside the gene matches. The CDR3 sequence is 17 residues long. Germline V gene sequence: CDR1 SGHTA, CDR2 FQGTGA. The CDR3 reads CASSQNSGLAGTDTQYF. For the CDR3, the DNA is TGTGCCAGCAGTCAGAACTCGGGACTAGCGGGGACAGATACGCAGTATTTT.

The chain employs TRBV10-3 and TRBJ2-3, with 15 bases aligning to TRBD2. This CDR3 spans 17 amino acids. Trimming took 6 bases from V and 0 from J; bases not matched to a gene: 4. Germline V lookup: CDR1 ENHRY, CDR2 SYGVKD. CDR3 sequence reads: CAIRPGLAGGSTDTQYF. CDR3 DNA: TGTGCCATCAGACCAGGACTAGCGGGAGGGAGCACAGATACGCAGTATTTT.

The rearrangement joins TRBV24-1 to TRBJ2-3, with D tentatively TRBD1 (5 bases). Trimming pared 1 base from V and 8 bases from J, leaving 18 bases between. Germline lookup yields CDR1 KGHDR and CDR2 SFDVKD. This CDR3 contains 16 residues. The CDR3 DNA reads as TGTGCCACCAGTGATTTCGGTCAGGGCGGTATGGGTACGCAGTATTTT. It translates to CATSDFGQGGMGTQYF.

The rearrangement links TRBV11-2 to TRBJ1-3, with 11 bases matching TRBD1. Germline V lookup: CDR1 SGHAT, CDR2 FQNNGV. With 2 bases clipped from V and 3 bases from J, the junction kept 3 bases outside the gene matches. This CDR3 comprises 16 residues. For the CDR3, the DNA is TGTGCCAGCAGCTTAACGGACAGGGGGCTTGGAAACACCATATATTTT. Translated: CASSLTDRGLGNTIYF.

The chain has TRBV7-9 and TRBJ2-6; possibly TRBD2 for D (5 bases). The CDR3 covers 16 residues. Germline V gene sequence: CDR1 SEHNR, CDR2 FQNEAQ (reference sequence). With 5 bases removed from V and 0 bases from J, the gap between germline ends came to 11 bases. CDR3 in amino acids: CASSPGKGSGANVLTF. The CDR3 region has the DNA TGTGCCAGCAGCCCGGGGAAGGGCTCTGGGGCCAACGTCCTGACTTTC.

This sequence joins TRBV25-1 and TRBJ1-2; TRBD1 aligns across 12 bases. The J segment lost 8 bases and the V segment lost 6 bases, leaving 13 bases of the junction unmatched. Germline values: CDR1 MGHDK, CDR2 SYGVNS. CDR3 size: 16 residues. CDR3 DNA: TGTGCCAGCAGCACCGGTGGGACAGGGGGCCTTAGCGGCTACACCTTC. Translating it yields CASSTGGTGGLSGYTF.

The chain links TRBV28 to TRBJ1-6; D call uncertain. This CDR3 spans 14 amino acids. Trimming took off 7 bases at V and 10 bases at J, with 17 bases between the two ends. In germline, CDR1 is MDHEN, CDR2 SYDVKM. This CDR3 reads CASTRPLGGSPLHF. CDR3 coding DNA: TGTGCCAGCACCCGACCCTTAGGAGGCTCACCCCTCCACTTT.

This chain uses TRBV7-3 with TRBJ2-3, with TRBD2 identical over 7 bases. The CDR3 loop spans 14 amino acids. CDR1 SGHTA and CDR2 FQGTGA come from the germline V gene. The ends lost 0 bases at V and 5 bases at J; junction bases unmatched: 2. CDR3 amino acids: CASSLTGLRDTQYF. In nucleotides, the CDR3 is TGTGCCAGCAGCTTAACGGGACTAAGAGATACGCAGTATTTT.